This TCR beta chain was identified in a study of cytomegalovirus exposure and HLA in healthy donors. Study context: Among approximately 400 genotyped donors, about 83% fell in the Caucasian-associated ancestry cluster. Regarding the study as a whole: A link between a missense DCLRE1C variant and TCR beta V- and J-gene trimming emerged from a later analysis. Later, an analysis found that common viral pathogens appeared to be linked with several of the most significant clusters.

The PCR contained 60 Vbeta and 13 Jbeta primers. Only in-frame clones appear in the TCRdb table, and some are missing; sequencing was by immunoSEQ multiplex PCR. Here the sample spans 130,000 to 150,000 clones, around 79% being singletons. In regard to this clone: What it recognizes is unknown.

Germline values: CDR1 SNHLY, CDR2 FYNNEI. CDR3 size: 16 residues. The trim removed 4 bases at V and 4 bases at J, leaving 9 bases unmatched. This receptor was taken from a man in his forties or fifties in good health and CMV-seropositive. The sequenced sample was PBMCs. The chain carries TRBV2 and TRBJ2-3; 9 bases match TRBD2. CDR3 nucleotide sequence: TGTGCCAGCAGTGCGGGTTTAGCGGGAGAGTCAGATACGCAGTATTTT. Its translation: CASSAGLAGESDTQYF.